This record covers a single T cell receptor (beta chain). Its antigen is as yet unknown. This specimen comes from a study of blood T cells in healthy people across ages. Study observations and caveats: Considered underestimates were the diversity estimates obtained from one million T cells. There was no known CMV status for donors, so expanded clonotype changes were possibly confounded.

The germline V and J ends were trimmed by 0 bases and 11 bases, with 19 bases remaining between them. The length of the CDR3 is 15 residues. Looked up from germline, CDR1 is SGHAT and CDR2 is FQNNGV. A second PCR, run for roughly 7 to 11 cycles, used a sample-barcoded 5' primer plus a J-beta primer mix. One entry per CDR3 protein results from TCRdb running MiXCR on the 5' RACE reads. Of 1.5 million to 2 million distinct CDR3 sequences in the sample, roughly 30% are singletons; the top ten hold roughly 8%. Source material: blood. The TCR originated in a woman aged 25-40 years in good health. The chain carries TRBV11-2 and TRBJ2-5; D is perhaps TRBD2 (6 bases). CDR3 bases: TGTGCCAGCAGCTTAGATTGTCTAGCGTGGAATGAGCAGTACTTC. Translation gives CASSLDCLAWNEQYF.